These T cell receptor beta chains were read from a single sample in a study of T-cell memory formation after mild COVID-19. TCRdb recomputed calls from the 5' RACE reads with MiXCR, one row per CDR3 protein. This table holds around 320,000 distinct CDR3 sequences, around 27% found once. The sample taken for sequencing was PBMCs or a T cell subset sorted from them (not recorded which). The receptors originated from an adult woman who had mild COVID-19 (a few samples of this study predate the infection). Cell type and time point are not known. The CDR3 runs from the conserved cysteine through the conserved F or W. The D gene is left open where the match is weak. Only part of the rows carry a size: once, few, many, or a class if the clone is expanded.

D,J,size,V,CDR3,DNA
TRBD1,TRBJ2-1,.,TRBV5-5,CASSLDGTGRNEQFF,TGTGCCAGCAGCTTGGACGGGACAGGGCGGAATGAGCAGTTCTTC
.,TRBJ2-5,.,TRBV29-1,CSVEGLQETQYF,TGCAGCGTTGAAGGGTTGCAAGAGACCCAGTACTTC
TRBD1,TRBJ1-2,.,TRBV11-3,CASSPGTGGMDGYTF,TGTGCCAGCAGTCCCGGGACAGGGGGGATGGACGGCTACACCTTC
.,TRBJ2-3,.,TRBV11-2,CASSSSTRSGTDTQYF,TGTGCCAGCAGCTCCTCGACGCGTTCAGGGACAGATACGCAGTATTTT
.,TRBJ2-4,.,TRBV4-1,CASRLGDIQYF,TGCGCCAGCAGGCTGGGGGACATTCAGTACTTC
TRBD1,TRBJ2-7,.,TRBV6-1,CASSDGQGGNEQYF,TGTGCCAGCAGTGATGGACAGGGTGGAAACGAGCAGTACTTC
.,TRBJ2-3,few,TRBV12-3/TRBV12-4,CASSSAGDTQYF,TGTGCCAGCAGTTCCGCAGGAGATACGCAGTATTTT
.,TRBJ2-1,few,TRBV18,CASSPGAGTPYNEQFF,TGTGCCAGCTCACCAGGTGCGGGAACCCCCTACAATGAGCAGTTCTTC
.,TRBJ2-1,many,TRBV27,CASSLGRNEQFF,TGTGCCAGCAGTTTAGGTCGCAATGAGCAGTTCTTC
.,TRBJ2-7,few,TRBV5-1,CASSLAGSAGGDLEQYF,TGCGCCAGCAGCTTGGCCGGGTCAGCGGGCGGGGACCTCGAGCAGTACTTC
.,TRBJ2-7,.,TRBV29-1,CSVDNSYEQYF,TGCAGCGTTGACAACAGCTACGAGCAGTACTTC
TRBD2,TRBJ2-3,.,TRBV5-6,CASSLLAGVLTDTQYF,TGTGCCAGCAGCTTGTTAGCGGGAGTCCTTACAGATACGCAGTATTTT
TRBD2,TRBJ2-1,.,TRBV12-3/TRBV12-4,CASSRTSGIPNEQFF,TGTGCCAGCAGTCGGACTAGCGGGATCCCCAATGAGCAGTTCTTC
TRBD1,TRBJ1-1,once,TRBV7-6,CASSLALDKTGENTEAFF,TGTGCCAGCAGCTTAGCCCTTGACAAGACAGGGGAGAACACTGAAGCTTTCTTT
.,TRBJ1-6,.,TRBV27,CASSLERGSPLHF,TGTGCCAGCAGTTTAGAAAGGGGATCACCCCTCCACTTT
TRBD2,TRBJ2-5,few,TRBV4-1,CASSQDQTSGGETQYF,TGCGCCAGCAGCCAAGATCAGACTAGCGGGGGCGAGACCCAGTACTTC
TRBD1,TRBJ1-4,.,TRBV7-9,CASSLAGIVTGAGELFF,TGTGCCAGCAGCTTAGCTGGGATCGTGACAGGGGCCGGGGAACTGTTTTTT
TRBD1,TRBJ1-1,few,TRBV12-3/TRBV12-4,CASSPQGENTEAFF,TGTGCCAGCAGTCCACAGGGGGAAAACACTGAAGCTTTCTTT
TRBD2,TRBJ2-1,few,TRBV28,CASSLAGVGNEQFF,TGTGCCAGCAGTTTAGCGGGGGTAGGGAATGAGCAGTTCTTC